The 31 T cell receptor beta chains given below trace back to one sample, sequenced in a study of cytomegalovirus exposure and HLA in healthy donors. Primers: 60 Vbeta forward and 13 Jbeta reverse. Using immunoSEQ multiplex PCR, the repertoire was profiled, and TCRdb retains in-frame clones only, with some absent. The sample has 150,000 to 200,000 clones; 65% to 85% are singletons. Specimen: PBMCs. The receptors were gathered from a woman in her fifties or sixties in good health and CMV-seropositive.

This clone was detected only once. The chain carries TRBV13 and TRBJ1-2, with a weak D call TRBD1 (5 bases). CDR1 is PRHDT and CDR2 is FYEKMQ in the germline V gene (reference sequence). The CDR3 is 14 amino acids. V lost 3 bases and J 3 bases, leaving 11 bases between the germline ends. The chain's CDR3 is CASSLVGGYYGYTF. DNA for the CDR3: TGTGCCAGCAGCTTGGTGGGGGGATACTATGGCTACACCTTC.

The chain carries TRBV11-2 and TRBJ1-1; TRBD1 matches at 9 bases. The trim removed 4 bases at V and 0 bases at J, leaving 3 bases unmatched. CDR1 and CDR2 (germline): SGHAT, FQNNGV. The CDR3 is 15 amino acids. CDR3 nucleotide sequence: TGTGCCAGCAGCTCACAGGGGGCGGTGAACACTGAAGCTTTCTTT. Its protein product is CASSSQGAVNTEAFF.

The CDR3 coding sequence is TGTGCCAGCAGTTTCCTAGCCGGGGATGAGCAGTTCTTC. Its protein product is CASSFLAGDEQFF. The chain uses TRBV7-3 and TRBJ2-1, with a tentative D call TRBD2 (5 bases). The CDR3 has 13 residues. CDR1 is SGHTA and CDR2 is FQGTGA in the germline V gene. With 6 bases removed from V and 8 bases from J, the gap between germline ends came to 14 bases. The whole variable domain, remainder taken from reference TRBV7-3 and TRBJ2-1, is GAGVSQTPSNKVTEKGKYVELRCDPISGHTALYWYRQSLGQGPEFLIYFQGTGAADDSGLPNDRFFAVRPEGSVSTLKIQRTERGDSAVYLCASSFLAGDEQFFGPGTRLTVL.

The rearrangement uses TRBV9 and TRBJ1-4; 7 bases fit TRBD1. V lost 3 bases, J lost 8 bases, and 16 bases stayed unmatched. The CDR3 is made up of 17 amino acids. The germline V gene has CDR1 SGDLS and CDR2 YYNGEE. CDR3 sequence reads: CASSASTRGQGIEKLFF. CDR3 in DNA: TGTGCCAGCAGCGCCTCAACTAGGGGGCAGGGGATAGAAAAACTGTTTTTT.

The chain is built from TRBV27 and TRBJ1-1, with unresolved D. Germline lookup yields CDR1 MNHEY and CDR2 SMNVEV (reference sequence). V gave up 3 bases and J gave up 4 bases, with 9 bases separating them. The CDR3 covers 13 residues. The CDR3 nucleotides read TGTGCCAGCAGTTTTAACGAGGGCACTGAAGCTTTCTTT. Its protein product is CASSFNEGTEAFF.

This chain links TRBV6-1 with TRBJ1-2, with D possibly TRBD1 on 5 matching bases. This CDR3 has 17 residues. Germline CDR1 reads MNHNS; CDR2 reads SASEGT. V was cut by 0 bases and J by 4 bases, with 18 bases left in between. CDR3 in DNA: TGTGCCAGCAGTGAAGCGGGGGGGGAAGGTCGAGGCTATGGCTACACCTTC. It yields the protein CASSEAGGEGRGYGYTF.

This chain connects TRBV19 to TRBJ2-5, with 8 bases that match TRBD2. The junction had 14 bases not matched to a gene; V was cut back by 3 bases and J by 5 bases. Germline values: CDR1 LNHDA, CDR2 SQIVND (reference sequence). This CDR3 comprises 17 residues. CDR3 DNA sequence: TGTGCCAGTAGTATTTCACTTCCCCCGGGGGGGCTGGAGACCCAGTACTTC. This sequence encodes CASSISLPPGGLETQYF. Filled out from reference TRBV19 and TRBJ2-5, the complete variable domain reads DGGITQSPKYLFRKEGQNVTLSCEQNLNHDAMYWYRQDPGQGLRLIYYSQIVNDFQKGDIAEGYSVSREKKESFPLTVTSAQKNPTAFYLCASSISLPPGGLETQYFGPGTRLLVL.

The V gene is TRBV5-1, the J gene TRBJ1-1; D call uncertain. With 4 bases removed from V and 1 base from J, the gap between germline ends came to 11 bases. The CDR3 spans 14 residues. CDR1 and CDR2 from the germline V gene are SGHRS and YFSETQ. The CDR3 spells CASSLRLTNTEAFF. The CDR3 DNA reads TGCGCCAGCAGCCTTCGACTGACGAACACTGAAGCTTTCTTT.

The DNA for the CDR3 is TGTGCCAGCAGCCACGGGGGGTCGATGGAGACCCAGTACTTC. This codes for CASSHGGSMETQYF. The V and J genes are TRBV16 and TRBJ2-5; 7 bases align to TRBD2. CDR3 size: 14 residues. CDR1 KGHSY and CDR2 FQNENV come from the germline V gene. J was trimmed by 5 bases and V by 3 bases; bases with no gene match: 6.

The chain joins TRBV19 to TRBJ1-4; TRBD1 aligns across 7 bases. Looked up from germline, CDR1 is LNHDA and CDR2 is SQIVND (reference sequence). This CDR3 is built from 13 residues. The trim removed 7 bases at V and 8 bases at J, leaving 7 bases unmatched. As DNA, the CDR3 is TGTGCCAGTACCGACAGGGTGAGGGAAAAACTGTTTTTT. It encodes CASTDRVREKLFF. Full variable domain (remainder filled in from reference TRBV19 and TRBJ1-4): DGGITQSPKYLFRKEGQNVTLSCEQNLNHDAMYWYRQDPGQGLRLIYYSQIVNDFQKGDIAEGYSVSREKKESFPLTVTSAQKNPTAFYLCASTDRVREKLFFGSGTQLSVL.

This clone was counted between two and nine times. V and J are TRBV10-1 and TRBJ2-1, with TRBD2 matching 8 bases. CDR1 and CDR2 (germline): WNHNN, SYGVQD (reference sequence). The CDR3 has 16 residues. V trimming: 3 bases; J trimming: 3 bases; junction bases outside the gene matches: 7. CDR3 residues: CASSDEGRGGYNEQFF. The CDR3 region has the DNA TGCGCCAGCAGTGATGAAGGACGGGGGGGCTACAATGAGCAGTTCTTC.

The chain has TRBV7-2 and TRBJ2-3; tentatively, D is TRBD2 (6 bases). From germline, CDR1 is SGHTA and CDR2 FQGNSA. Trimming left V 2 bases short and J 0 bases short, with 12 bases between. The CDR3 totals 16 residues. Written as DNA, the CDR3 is TGTGCCAGCAGCTTATTTTACGGGAGTAGCACAGATACGCAGTATTTT. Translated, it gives CASSLFYGSSTDTQYF. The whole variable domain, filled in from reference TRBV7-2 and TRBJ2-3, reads GAGVSQSPSNKVTEKGKDVELRCDPISGHTALYWYRQSLGQGLEFLIYFQGNSAPDKSGLPSDRFSAERTGGSVSTLTIQRTQQEDSAVYLCASSLFYGSSTDTQYFGPGTRLTVL.

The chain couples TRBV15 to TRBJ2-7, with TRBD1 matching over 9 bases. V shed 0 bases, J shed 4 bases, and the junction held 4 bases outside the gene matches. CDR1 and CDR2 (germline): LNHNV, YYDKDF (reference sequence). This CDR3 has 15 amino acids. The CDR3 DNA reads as TGTGCCACCAGCAGAGACCCGGACAGGGGTTACGAGCAGTACTTC. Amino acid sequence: CATSRDPDRGYEQYF.

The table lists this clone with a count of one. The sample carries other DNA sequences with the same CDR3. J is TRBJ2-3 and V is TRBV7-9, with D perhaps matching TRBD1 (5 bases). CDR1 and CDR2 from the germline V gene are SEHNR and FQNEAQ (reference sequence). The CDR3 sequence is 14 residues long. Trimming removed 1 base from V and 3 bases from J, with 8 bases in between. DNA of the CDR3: TGTGCCAGCAGCTTAGGCAGGGCGACAGATACGCAGTATTTT. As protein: CASSLGRATDTQYF.

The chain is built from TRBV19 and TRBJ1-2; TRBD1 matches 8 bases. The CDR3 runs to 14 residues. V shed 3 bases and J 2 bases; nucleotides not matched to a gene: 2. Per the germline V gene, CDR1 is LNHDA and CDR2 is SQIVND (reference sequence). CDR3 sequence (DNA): TGTGCCAGTAGTATTGCAGGGGGCAACTATGGCTACACCTTC. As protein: CASSIAGGNYGYTF.

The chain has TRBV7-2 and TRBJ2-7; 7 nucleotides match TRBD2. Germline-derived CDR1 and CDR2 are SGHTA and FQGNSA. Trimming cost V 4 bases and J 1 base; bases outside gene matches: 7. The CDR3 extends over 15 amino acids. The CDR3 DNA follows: TGTGCCAGCAGCTCAACCAGCGGGGCTTCCTACGAGCAGTACTTC. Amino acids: CASSSTSGASYEQYF.

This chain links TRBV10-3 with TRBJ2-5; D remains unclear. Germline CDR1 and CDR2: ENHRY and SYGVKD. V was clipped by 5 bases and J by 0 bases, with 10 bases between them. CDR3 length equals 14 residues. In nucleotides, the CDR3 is TGTGCCATCAGTCATGGGCAAGACCAAGAGACCCAGTACTTC. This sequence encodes CAISHGQDQETQYF.

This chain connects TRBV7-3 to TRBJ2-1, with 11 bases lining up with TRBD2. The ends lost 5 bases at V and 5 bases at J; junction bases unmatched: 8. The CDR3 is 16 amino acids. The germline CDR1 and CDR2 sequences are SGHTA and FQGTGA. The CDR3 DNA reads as TGTGCCAGCAGCAGTGGGGGGACTAGCGGCGACAATGAGCAGTTCTTC. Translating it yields CASSSGGTSGDNEQFF.

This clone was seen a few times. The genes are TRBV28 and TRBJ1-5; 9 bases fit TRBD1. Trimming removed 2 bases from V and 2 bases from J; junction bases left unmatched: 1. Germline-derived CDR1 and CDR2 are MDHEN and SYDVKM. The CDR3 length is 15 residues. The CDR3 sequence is CASSLRTGGNQPQHF. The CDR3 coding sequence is TGTGCCAGCAGTTTACGGACAGGGGGCAATCAGCCCCAGCATTTT.

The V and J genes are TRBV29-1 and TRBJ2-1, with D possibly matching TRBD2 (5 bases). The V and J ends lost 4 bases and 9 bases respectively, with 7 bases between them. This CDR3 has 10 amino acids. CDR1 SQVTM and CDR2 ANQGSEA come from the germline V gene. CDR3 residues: CSVAEGEQFF. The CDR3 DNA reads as TGCAGCGTTGCCGAGGGTGAGCAGTTCTTC.

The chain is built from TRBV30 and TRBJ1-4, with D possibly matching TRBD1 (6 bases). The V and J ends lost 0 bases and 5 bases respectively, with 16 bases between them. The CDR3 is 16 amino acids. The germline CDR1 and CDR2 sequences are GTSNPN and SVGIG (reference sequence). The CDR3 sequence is CAWSVRRSGANEKLFF. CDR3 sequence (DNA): TGTGCCTGGAGTGTAAGGCGGTCAGGGGCGAATGAAAAACTGTTTTTT.

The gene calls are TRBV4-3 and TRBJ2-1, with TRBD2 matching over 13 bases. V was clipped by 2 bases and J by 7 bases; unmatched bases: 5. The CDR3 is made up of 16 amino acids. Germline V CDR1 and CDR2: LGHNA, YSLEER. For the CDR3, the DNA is TGCGCCAGCAGCCAACAGGGACTAGCGGGACTGAATGAGCAGTTCTTC. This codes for CASSQQGLAGLNEQFF.

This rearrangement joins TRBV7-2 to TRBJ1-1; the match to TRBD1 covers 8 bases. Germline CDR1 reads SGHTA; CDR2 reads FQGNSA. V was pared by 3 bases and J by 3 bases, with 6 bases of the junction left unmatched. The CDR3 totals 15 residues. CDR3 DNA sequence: TGTGCCAGCAGCTTCGGGCAGGGGGCCTACACTGAAGCTTTCTTT. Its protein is CASSFGQGAYTEAFF.

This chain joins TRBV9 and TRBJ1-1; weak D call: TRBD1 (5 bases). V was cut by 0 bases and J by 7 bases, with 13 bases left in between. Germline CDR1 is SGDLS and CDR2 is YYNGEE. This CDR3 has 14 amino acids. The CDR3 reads CASSVDGRAVEAFF. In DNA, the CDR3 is TGTGCCAGCAGCGTAGACGGCAGGGCGGTTGAAGCTTTCTTT.

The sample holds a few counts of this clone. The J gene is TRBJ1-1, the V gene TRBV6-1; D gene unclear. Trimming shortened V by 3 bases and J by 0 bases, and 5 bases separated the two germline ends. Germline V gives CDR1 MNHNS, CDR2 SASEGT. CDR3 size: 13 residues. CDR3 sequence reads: CASSERMNTEAFF. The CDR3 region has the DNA TGTGCCAGCAGTGAGCGGATGAACACTGAAGCTTTCTTT.

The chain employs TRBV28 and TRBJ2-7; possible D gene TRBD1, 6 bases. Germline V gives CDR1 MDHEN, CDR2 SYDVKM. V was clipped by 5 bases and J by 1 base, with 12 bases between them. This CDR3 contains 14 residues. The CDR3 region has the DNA TGTGCCAGCAGTCCAGGGACAACTTCCTACGAGCAGTACTTC. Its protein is CASSPGTTSYEQYF.

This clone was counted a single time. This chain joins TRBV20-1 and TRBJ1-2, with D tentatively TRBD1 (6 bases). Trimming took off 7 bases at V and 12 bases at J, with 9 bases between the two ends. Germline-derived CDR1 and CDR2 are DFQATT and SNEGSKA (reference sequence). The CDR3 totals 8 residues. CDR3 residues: CSVGGDTF. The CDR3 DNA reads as TGCAGTGTAGGGGGTGACACCTTC.

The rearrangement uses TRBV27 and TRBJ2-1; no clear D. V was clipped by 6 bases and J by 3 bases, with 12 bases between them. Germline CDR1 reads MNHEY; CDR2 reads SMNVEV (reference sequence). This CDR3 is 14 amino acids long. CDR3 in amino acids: CASRARHLYNEQFF. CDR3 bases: TGTGCCAGCAGAGCTCGACACCTCTACAATGAGCAGTTCTTC.

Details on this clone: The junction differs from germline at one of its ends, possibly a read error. CDR3 nucleotides: TGTGCTAGCAGCTTAGGGACAACGGACGAGCAGTACTTC. This translates into CASSLGTTDEQYF. This chain uses TRBV7-7 with TRBJ2-5, with a possible D match to TRBD1 (6 bases). Near its end, the DNA agrees better with TRBJ2-7, so the J call may be wrong. The CDR3 runs 13 residues. CDR1 and CDR2 (germline): SSHAT, FNYEAQ (reference sequence).

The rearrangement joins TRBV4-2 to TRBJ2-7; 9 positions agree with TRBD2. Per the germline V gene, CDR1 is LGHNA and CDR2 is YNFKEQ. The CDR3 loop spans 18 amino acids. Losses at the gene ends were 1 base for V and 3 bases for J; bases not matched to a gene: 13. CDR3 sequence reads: CASSQGGIAGVQSYEQYF. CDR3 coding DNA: TGTGCCAGCAGCCAAGGAGGGATAGCGGGGGTACAAAGCTACGAGCAGTACTTC.

The CDR3 region is CASSLGGLGTEAFF. In DNA, the CDR3 is TGTGCCAGCAGCTTGGGGGGGCTGGGCACTGAAGCTTTCTTT. This chain links TRBV5-4 with TRBJ1-1; D might be TRBD1 (6 bases). Germline values: CDR1 SGHNT, CDR2 YYREEE (reference sequence). The CDR3 is made up of 14 amino acids. V lost 0 bases and J 4 bases, leaving 10 bases between the germline ends. Looking up the rest from reference TRBV5-4 and TRBJ1-1 gives the full variable domain: ETGVTQSPTHLIKTRGQQVTLRCSSQSGHNTVSWYQQALGQGPQFIFQYYREEENGRGNFPPRFSGLQFPNYSSELNVNALELDDSALYLCASSLGGLGTEAFFGQGTRLTVV.